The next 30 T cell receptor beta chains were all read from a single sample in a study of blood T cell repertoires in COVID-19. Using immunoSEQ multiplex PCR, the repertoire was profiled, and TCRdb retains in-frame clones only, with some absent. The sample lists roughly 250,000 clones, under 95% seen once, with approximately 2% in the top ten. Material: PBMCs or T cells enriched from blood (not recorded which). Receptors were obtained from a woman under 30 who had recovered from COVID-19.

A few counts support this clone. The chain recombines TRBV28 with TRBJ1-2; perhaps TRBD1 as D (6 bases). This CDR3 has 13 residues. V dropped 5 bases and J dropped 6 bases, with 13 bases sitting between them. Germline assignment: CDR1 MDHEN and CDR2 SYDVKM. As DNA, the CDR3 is TGTGCCAGCAGTCTACAGGGCTCCCATGGCTACACCTTC. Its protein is CASSLQGSHGYTF.

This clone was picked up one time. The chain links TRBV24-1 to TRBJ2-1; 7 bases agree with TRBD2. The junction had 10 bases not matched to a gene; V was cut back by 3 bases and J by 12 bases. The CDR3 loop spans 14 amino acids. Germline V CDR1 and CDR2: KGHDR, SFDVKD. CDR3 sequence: CATSDPGTPSGQFF. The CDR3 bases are TGTGCCACCAGTGATCCCGGGACTCCTAGCGGGCAGTTCTTC.

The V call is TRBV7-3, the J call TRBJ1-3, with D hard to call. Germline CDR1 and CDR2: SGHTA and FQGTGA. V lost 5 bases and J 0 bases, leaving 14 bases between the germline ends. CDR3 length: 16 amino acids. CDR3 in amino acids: CASSPHGRGSGNTIYF. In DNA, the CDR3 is TGTGCCAGCAGCCCACACGGACGGGGCTCTGGAAACACCATATATTTT.

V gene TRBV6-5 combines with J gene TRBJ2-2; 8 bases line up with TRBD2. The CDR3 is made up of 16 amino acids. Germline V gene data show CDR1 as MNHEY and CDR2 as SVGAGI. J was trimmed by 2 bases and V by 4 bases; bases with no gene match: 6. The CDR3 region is CASSSPAGGNTGELFF. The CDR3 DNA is TGTGCCAGCAGTTCCCCTGCGGGGGGCAACACCGGGGAGCTGTTTTTT.

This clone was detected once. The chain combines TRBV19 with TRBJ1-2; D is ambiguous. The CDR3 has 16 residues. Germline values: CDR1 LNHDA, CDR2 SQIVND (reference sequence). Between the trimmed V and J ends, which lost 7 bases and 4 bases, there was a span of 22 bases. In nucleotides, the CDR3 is TGTGCCAGTACCCCCGGTCCCAACTTAAATATCTATGGCTACACCTTC. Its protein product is CASTPGPNLNIYGYTF.

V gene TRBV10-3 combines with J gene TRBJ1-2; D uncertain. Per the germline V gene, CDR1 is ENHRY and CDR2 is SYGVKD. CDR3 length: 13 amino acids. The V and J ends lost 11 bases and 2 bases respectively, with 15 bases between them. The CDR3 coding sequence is TGTGCCGGGAGGGTTGCAGGAAACTATGGCTACACCTTC. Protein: CAGRVAGNYGYTF.

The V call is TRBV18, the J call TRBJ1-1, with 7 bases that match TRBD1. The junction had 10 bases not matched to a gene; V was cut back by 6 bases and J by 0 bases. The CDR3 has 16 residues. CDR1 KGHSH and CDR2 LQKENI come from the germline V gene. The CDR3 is CASSATGAFMNTEAFF. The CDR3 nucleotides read TGTGCCAGCTCGGCTACAGGGGCCTTCATGAACACTGAAGCTTTCTTT.

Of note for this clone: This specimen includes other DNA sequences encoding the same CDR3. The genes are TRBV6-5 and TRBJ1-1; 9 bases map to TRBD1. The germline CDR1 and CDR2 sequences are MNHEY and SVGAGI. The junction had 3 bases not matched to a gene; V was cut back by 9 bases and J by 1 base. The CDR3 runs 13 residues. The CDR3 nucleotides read TGTGCCAGTAACAGGGGGCGGAACACTGAAGCTTTCTTT. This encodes CASNRGRNTEAFF.

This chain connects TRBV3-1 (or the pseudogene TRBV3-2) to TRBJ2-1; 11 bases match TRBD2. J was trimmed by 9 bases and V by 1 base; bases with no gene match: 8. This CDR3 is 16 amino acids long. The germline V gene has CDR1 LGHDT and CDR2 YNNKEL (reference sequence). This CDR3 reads CASSQGASGRLGEQFF. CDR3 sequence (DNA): TGTGCCAGCAGCCAAGGCGCTAGCGGGAGGCTGGGTGAGCAGTTCTTC.

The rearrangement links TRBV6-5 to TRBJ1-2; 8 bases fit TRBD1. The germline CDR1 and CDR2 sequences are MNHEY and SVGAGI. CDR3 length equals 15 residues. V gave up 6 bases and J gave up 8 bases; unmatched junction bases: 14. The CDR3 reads CASRDRVLGGEGYTF. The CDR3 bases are TGTGCCAGCAGGGACAGGGTTTTAGGGGGCGAAGGCTACACCTTC.

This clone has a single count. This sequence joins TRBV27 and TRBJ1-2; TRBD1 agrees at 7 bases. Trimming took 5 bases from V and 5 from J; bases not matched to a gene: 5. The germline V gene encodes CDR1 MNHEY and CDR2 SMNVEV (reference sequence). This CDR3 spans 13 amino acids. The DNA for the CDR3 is TGTGCCAGCAGTCTCGGGACAGAGTATGGCTACACCTTC. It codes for CASSLGTEYGYTF.

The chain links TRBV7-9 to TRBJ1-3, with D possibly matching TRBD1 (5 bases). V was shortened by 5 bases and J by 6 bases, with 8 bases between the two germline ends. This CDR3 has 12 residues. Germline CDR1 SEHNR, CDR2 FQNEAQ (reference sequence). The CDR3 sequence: CASSTTENTIYF. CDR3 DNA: TGTGCCAGCAGCACGACAGAAAACACCATATATTTT.

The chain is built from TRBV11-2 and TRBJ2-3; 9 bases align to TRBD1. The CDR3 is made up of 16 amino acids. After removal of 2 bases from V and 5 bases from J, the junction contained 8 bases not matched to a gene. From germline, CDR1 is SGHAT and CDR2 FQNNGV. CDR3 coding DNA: TGTGCCAGCAGCTTAAGGTTGGGACAGGGCGGAGATACGCAGTATTTT. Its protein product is CASSLRLGQGGDTQYF. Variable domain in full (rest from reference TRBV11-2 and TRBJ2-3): EAGVAQSPRYKIIEKRQSVAFWCNPISGHATLYWYQQILGQGPKLLIQFQNNGVVDDSQLPKDRFSAERLKGVDSTLKIQPAKLEDSAVYLCASSLRLGQGGDTQYFGPGTRLTVL.

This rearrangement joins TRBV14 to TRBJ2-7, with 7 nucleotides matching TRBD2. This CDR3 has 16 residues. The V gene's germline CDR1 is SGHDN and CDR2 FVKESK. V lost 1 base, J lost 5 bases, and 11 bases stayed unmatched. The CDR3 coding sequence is TGTGCCAGCAGCCAAGCCAGCGGGACCATCAGGGACGAGCAGTACTTC. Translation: CASSQASGTIRDEQYF. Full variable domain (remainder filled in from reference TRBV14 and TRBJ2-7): EAGVTQFPSHSVIEKGQTVTLRCDPISGHDNLYWYRRVMGKEIKFLLHFVKESKQDESGMPNNRFLAERTGGTYSTLKVQPAELEDSGVYFCASSQASGTIRDEQYFGPGTRLTVT.

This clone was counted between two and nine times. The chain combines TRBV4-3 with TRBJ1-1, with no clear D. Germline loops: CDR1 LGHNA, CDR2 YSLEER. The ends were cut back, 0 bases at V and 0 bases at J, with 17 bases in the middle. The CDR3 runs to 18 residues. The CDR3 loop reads CASSQDQPVNGMNTEAFF. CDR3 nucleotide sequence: TGCGCCAGCAGCCAAGACCAACCGGTCAACGGGATGAACACTGAAGCTTTCTTT.

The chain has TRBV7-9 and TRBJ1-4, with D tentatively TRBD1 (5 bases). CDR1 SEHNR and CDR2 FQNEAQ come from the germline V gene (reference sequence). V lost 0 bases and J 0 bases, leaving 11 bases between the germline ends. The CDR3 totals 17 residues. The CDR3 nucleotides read TGTGCCAGCAGCTTAGCTGCCCAGACAGCAACTAATGAAAAACTGTTTTTT. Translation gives CASSLAAQTATNEKLFF.

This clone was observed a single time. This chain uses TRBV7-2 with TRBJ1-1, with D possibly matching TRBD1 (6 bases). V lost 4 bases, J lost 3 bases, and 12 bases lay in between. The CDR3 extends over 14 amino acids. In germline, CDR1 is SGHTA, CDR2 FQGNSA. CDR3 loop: CASSWSGVDTEAFF. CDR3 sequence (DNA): TGTGCCAGCAGCTGGTCAGGGGTGGACACTGAAGCTTTCTTT.

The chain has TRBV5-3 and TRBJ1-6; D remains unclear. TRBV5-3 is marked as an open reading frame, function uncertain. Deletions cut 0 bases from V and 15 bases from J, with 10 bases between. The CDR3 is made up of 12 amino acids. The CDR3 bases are TGTGCCAGAAGCTTGGGTTCCAGGATCCTCCACTTT. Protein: CARSLGSRILHF.

CDR3 region: CASSRGRVGGSYNEQFF. In DNA form, the CDR3 reads TGCGCCAGCAGCCGAGGCAGAGTGGGAGGCTCCTACAATGAGCAGTTCTTC. This chain connects TRBV4-1 to TRBJ2-1, with D maybe TRBD2 (6 bases). The CDR3 runs 17 residues. The ends were cut back, 4 bases at V and 0 bases at J, with 16 bases in the middle. In germline, CDR1 is MGHRA, CDR2 YSYEKL.

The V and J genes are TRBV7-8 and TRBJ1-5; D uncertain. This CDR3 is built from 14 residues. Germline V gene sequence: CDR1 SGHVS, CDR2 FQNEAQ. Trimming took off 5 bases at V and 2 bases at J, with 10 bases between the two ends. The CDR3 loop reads CASSQERGNQPQHF. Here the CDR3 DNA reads TGTGCCAGCAGCCAGGAGCGGGGCAATCAGCCCCAGCATTTT.

CDR3: CASSATYYSNQPQHF. Here the CDR3 DNA reads TGTGCCAGCAGCGCAACCTACTATAGCAATCAGCCCCAGCATTTT. This chain uses TRBV2 with TRBJ1-5, with D unresolved. Trimming removed 6 bases at V and 0 bases at J, with 12 bases between. The V gene's germline CDR1 is SNHLY and CDR2 FYNNEI. This CDR3 contains 15 residues.

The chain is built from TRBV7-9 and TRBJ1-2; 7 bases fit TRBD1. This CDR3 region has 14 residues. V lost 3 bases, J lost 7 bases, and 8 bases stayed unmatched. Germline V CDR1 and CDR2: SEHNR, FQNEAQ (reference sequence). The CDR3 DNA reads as TGTGCCAGCAGCTTCAACAGGGGATGGGTTGGCTACACCTTC. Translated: CASSFNRGWVGYTF.

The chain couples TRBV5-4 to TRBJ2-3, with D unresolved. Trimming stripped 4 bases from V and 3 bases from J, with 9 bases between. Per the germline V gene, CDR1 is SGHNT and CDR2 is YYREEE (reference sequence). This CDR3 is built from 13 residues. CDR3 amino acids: CASSPQATDTQYF. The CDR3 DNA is TGTGCCAGCAGCCCCCAGGCAACAGATACGCAGTATTTT.

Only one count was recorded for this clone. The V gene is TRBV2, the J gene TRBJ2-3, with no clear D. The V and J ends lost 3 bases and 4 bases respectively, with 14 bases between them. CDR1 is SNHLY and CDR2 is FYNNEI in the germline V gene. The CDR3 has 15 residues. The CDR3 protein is CASSENPLEADTQYF. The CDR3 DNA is TGTGCCAGCAGTGAGAATCCCCTAGAAGCAGATACGCAGTATTTT.

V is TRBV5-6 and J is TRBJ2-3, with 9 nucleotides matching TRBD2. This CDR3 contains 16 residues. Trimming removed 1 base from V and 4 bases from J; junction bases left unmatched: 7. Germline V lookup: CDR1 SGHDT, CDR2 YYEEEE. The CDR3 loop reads CASSLLVLAGSDTQYF. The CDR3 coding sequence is TGTGCCAGCAGCTTGTTGGTTCTAGCGGGATCAGATACGCAGTATTTT.

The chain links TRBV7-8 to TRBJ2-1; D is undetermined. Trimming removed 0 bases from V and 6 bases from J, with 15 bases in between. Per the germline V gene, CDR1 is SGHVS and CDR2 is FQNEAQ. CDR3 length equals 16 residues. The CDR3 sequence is CASSLAILIRGNEQFF. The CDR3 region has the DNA TGTGCCAGCAGCTTAGCGATCCTGATTCGCGGCAATGAGCAGTTCTTC.

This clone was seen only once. CDR3: CASPAGLGNQPQHF. DNA for the CDR3: TGTGCCAGCCCGGCGGGGTTGGGCAATCAGCCCCAGCATTTT. The V and J genes are TRBV2 and TRBJ1-5; D remains ambiguous. Germline CDR1 and CDR2: SNHLY and FYNNEI. Trimming stripped 8 bases from V and 2 bases from J, with 13 bases between. The CDR3 has 14 amino acids.

The CDR3 DNA reads TGTGCCAGCAGCCCACAAGGGGCTGGAAACACCATATATTTT. The encoded protein is CASSPQGAGNTIYF. This rearrangement joins TRBV7-3 to TRBJ1-3, with D possibly matching TRBD1 (5 bases). With 5 bases removed from V and 2 bases from J, the gap between germline ends came to 10 bases. Germline lookup yields CDR1 SGHTA and CDR2 FQGTGA. This CDR3 is built from 14 residues.

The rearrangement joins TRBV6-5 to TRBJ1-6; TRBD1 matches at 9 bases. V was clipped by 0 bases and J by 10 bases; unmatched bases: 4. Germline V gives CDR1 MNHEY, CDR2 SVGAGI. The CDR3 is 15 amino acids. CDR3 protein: CASSYSTGGYSPLHF. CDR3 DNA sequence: TGTGCCAGCAGTTACTCGACAGGGGGTTACTCACCCCTCCACTTT.

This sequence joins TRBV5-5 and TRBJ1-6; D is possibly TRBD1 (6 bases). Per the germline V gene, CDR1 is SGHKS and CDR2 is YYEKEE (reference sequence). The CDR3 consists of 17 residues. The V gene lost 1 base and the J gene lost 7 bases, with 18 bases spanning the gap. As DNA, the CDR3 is TGTGCCAGCAGCTTGTCTCAGGGGATGGTAAGGAATTCACCCCTCCACTTT. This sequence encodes CASSLSQGMVRNSPLHF.